This TCR beta chain derives from a study of beta chain features in type 1 diabetes. General observations from the study: People with Type 1 diabetes carried modestly yet significantly shorter TCRB CDR3s in all four CD4+ subsets.

Expressed TCRB transcripts were sequenced because the entire RNA isolate underwent reverse transcription. Profiling relied on immunoSEQ multiplex PCR, and the TCRdb table lists in-frame clones only, not all of them. The table records approximately 330,000 clones, 9.5% to 11% of them present only once. This CDR3 comprises 13 residues. Deletions cut 5 bases from V and 0 bases from J, with 7 bases between. In germline, CDR1 is SGHVS, CDR2 FQNEAQ. Remarks on this clone: Its antigen is still unknown.

The receptor's source is a woman aged 30 to 39 in good health. Material: naive CD4+ T cells from blood. V is TRBV7-8 and J is TRBJ1-1, with TRBD1 as a possible D gene (6 bases). CDR3 region: CASSGTLNTEAFF. CDR3 DNA: TGTGCCAGCAGCGGGACACTGAACACTGAAGCTTTCTTT.